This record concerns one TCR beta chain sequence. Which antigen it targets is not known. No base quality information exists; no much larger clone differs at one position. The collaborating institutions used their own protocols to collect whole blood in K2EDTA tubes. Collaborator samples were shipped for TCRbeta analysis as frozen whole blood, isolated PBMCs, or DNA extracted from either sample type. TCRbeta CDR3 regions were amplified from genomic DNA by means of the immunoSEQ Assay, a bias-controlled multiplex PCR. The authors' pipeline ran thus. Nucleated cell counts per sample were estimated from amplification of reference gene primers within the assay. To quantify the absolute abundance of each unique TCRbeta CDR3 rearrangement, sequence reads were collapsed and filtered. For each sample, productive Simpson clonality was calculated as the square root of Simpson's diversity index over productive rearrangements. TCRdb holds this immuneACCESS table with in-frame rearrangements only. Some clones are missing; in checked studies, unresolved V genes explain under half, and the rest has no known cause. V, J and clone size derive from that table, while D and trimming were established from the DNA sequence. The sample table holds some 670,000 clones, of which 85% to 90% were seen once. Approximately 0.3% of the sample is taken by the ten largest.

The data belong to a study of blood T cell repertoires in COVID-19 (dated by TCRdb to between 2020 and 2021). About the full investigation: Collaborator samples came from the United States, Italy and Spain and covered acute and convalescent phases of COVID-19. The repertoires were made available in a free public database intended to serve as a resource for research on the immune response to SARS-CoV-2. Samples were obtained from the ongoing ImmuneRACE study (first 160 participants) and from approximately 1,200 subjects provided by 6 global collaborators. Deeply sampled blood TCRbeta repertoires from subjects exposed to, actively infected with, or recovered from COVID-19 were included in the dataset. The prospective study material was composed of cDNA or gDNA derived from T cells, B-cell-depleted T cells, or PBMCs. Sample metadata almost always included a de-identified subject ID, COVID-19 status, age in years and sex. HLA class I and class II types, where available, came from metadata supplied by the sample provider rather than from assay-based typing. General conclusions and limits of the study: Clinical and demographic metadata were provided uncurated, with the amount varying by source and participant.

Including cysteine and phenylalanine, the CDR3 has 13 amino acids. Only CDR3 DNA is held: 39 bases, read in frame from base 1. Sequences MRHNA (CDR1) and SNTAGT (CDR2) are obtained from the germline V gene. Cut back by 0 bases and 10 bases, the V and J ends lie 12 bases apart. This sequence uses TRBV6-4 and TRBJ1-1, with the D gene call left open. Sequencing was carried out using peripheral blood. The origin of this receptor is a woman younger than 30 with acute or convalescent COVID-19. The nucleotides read TGTGCCAGCAGTGACTCAGACACAAACAGAGCTTTCTTT. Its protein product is CASSDSDTNRAFF.